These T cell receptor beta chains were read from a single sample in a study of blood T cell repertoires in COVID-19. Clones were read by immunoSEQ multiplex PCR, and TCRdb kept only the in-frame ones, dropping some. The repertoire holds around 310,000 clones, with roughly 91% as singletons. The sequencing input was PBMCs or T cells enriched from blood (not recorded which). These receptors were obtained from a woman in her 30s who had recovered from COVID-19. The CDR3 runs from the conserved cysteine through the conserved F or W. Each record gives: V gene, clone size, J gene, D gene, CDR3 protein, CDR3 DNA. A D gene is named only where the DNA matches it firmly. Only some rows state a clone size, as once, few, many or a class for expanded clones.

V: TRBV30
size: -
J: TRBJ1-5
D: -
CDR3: CAWSTGYQPQHF
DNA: TGTGCCTGGAGTACCGGGTATCAGCCCCAGCATTTT

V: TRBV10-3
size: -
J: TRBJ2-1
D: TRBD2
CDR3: CAIRQGGNNEQFF
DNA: TGTGCCATCAGGCAGGGAGGGAACAATGAGCAGTTCTTC

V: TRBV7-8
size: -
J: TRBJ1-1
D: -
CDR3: CASTPTPHRDTEAFF
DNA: TGTGCCAGCACCCCTACCCCCCACAGGGACACTGAAGCTTTCTTT

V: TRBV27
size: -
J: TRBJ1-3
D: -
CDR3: CASSPRGGGGNTIYF
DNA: TGTGCCAGCAGCCCTCGAGGGGGTGGAGGAAACACCATATATTTT

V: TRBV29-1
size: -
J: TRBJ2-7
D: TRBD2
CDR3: CSVNGLAGTSYEQYF
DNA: TGCAGCGTGAATGGACTAGCGGGCACATCCTACGAGCAGTACTTC

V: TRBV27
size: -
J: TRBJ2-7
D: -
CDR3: CASSFFGGYEQYF
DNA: TGTGCCAGCAGTTTTTTCGGCGGCTACGAGCAGTACTTC

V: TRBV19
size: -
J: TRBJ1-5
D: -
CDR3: CASWEQQGRGQPQHF
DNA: TGTGCCAGTTGGGAGCAACAGGGAAGAGGTCAGCCCCAGCATTTT

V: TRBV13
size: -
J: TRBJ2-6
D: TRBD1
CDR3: CASSVGQGRSGANVLTF
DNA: TGTGCCAGCAGCGTGGGACAGGGTCGCTCTGGGGCCAACGTCCTGACTTTC

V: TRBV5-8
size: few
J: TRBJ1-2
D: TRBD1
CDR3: CASSLRGGETGHGYTF
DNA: TGTGCCAGCAGCTTGAGGGGAGGTGAGACAGGGCATGGCTACACCTTC

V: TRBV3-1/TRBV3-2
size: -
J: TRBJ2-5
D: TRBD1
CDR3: CASSTRTGQETQYF
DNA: TGTGCCAGCAGCACTCGGACAGGGCAAGAGACCCAGTACTTC

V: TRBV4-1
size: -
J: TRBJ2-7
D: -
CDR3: CASSQDLREQYF
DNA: TGCGCCAGCAGCCAAGATCTGAGGGAGCAGTACTTC

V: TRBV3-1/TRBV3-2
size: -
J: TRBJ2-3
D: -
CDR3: CASSGEADTQYF
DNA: TGTGCCAGCAGCGGAGAGGCCGATACGCAGTATTTT

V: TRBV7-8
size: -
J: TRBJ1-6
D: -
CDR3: CASSLETQDNSPLHF
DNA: TGTGCCAGCAGCTTAGAGACACAAGATAATTCACCCCTCCACTTT

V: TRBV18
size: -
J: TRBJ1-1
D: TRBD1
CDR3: CASSPGPTGDTEAFF
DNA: TGTGCCAGCTCACCTGGACCAACAGGGGACACTGAAGCTTTCTTT

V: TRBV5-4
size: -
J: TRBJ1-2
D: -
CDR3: CASSGPGRGLYGYTF
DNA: TGTGCCAGCAGCGGGCCGGGACGGGGACTCTATGGCTACACCTTC

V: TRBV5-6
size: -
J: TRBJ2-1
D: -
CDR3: CASSIDSSYNEQFF
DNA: TGTGCCAGCAGCATCGACTCTTCCTACAATGAGCAGTTCTTC

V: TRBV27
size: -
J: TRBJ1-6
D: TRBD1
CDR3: CASSPIQGEFSPLHF
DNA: TGTGCCAGCAGTCCGATACAGGGGGAATTTTCACCCCTCCACTTT

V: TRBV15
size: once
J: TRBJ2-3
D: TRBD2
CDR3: CATSIGTSGGTDTQYF
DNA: TGTGCCACCAGCATAGGGACTAGCGGGGGCACAGATACGCAGTATTTT

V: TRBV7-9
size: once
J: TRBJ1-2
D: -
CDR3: CASSLGAVDGYTF
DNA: TGTGCCAGCAGCTTAGGGGCCGTCGACGGCTACACCTTC

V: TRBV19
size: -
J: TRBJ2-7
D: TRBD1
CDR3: CASSPGQGDYEQYF
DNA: TGTGCCAGTAGTCCGGGACAGGGAGACTACGAGCAGTACTTC

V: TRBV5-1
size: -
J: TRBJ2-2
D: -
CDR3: CASSLTTGATGELFF
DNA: TGCGCCAGCAGCCTGACGACAGGCGCCACCGGGGAGCTGTTTTTT

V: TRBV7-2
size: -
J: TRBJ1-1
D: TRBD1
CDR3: CASSLDRGTEAFF
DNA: TGTGCCAGCAGCTTAGACAGGGGCACTGAAGCTTTCTTT

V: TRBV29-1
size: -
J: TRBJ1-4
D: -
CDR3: CSVRALKGEKLFF
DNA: TGCAGCGTCAGGGCGCTGAAAGGTGAAAAACTGTTTTTT

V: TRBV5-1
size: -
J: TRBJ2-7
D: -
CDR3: CASSLTTGITYEQYF
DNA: TGCGCCAGCAGCTTGACTACAGGGATTACCTACGAGCAGTACTTC

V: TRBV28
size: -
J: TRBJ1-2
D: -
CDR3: CASSLGLGRGGYGYTF
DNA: TGTGCCAGCAGTTTAGGTTTAGGACGGGGTGGGTATGGCTACACCTTC

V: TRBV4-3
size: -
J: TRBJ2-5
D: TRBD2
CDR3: CASSPKIAGDLETQYF
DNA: TGCGCCAGCAGCCCTAAAATAGCGGGAGATTTGGAGACCCAGTACTTC

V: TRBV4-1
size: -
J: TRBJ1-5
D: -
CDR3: CASSQRGQGRDNQPQHF
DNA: TGCGCCAGCAGCCAACGAGGCCAGGGGAGGGACAATCAGCCCCAGCATTTT

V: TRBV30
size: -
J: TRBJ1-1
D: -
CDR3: CAWSVSGGANTEAFF
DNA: TGTGCCTGGAGTGTATCCGGAGGGGCGAACACTGAAGCTTTCTTT

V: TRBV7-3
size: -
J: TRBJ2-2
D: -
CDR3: CASSLTPTGVPNTGELFF
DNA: TGTGCCAGCAGCTTAACCCCGACAGGCGTTCCGAACACCGGGGAGCTGTTTTTT

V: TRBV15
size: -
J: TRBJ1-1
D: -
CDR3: CATSRVHDTEAFF
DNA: TGTGCCACCAGCAGAGTTCATGACACTGAAGCTTTCTTT

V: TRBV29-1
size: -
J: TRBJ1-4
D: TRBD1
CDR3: CSATQGARKLFF
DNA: TGCAGCGCGACTCAGGGGGCGCGGAAACTGTTTTTT

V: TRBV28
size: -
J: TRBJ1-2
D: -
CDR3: CASSYPDQAWAYTF
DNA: TGTGCCAGCAGCTATCCAGACCAAGCTTGGGCCTACACCTTC

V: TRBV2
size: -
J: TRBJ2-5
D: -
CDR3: CASSPRETQYF
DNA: TGTGCCAGCAGCCCCCGAGAGACCCAGTACTTC

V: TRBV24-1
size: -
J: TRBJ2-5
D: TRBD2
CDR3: CATSRGSFETQYF
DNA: TGTGCCACCAGTCGCGGGAGTTTCGAGACCCAGTACTTC

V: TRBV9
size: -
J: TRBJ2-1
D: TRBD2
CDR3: CASSTTSGDWNEQFF
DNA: TGTGCCAGCAGCACTACTAGCGGGGATTGGAATGAGCAGTTCTTC

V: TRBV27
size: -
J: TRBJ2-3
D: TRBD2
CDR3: CASSFGSSGLAGVSDTQYF
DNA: TGTGCCAGCAGTTTTGGGAGTTCGGGGCTAGCGGGAGTTTCAGATACGCAGTATTTT

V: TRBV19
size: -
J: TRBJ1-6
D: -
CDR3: CASSLQGNVLNSPLHF
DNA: TGTGCCAGTAGTCTACAGGGCAACGTCTTAAATTCACCCCTCCACTTT

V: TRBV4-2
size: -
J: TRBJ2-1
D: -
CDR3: CASSQVSLSSYNEQFF
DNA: TGTGCCAGCAGCCAAGTGTCCCTCAGCTCCTACAATGAGCAGTTCTTC

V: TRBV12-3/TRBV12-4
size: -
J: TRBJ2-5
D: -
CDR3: CASSSPSETQYF
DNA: TGTGCCAGCAGTTCCCCCTCGGAGACCCAGTACTTC

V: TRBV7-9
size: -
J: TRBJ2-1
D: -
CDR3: CASSQAGLTNNEQFF
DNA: TGTGCCAGCAGTCAGGCGGGACTGACGAACAATGAGCAGTTCTTC